This TCR beta chain derives from a study of monozygotic twins with cystic fibrosis. Repertoires were generated with immunoSEQ multiplex PCR, while TCRdb's copy carries only in-frame clones and drops some. The table lists 25,000 to 30,000 clones, approximately 96% of them singletons. The CDR3 loop spans 13 amino acids. In germline, CDR1 is LNHNV, CDR2 YYDKDF (reference sequence). With 1 base removed from V and 4 bases from J, the gap between germline ends came to 5 bases. About this clone itself: Its antigen is not known.

General study findings and limits: Clonality was generally low (median around 0.009), higher in the most severe patients.

The sample was blood. This chain joins TRBV15 and TRBJ1-5; D uncertain. The TCR was taken from a girl aged 2 to 10 with cystic fibrosis. CDR3 region: CATSRGDNQPQHF. CDR3 bases: TGTGCCACCAGCAGAGGGGATAATCAGCCCCAGCATTTT.